This record concerns one TCR beta chain sequence. What it recognizes is unknown. The data stem from a study of long-term antiretroviral therapy in people with HIV. Germline loops: CDR1 SGHRS, CDR2 YFSETQ. V was clipped by 2 bases and J by 2 bases; unmatched bases: 5. The CDR3 has 15 amino acids. At minimum, one pre-ART and two post-ART PBMC samples were obtained from each donor. Specimens carried about 0.85-10 million cryopreserved PBMC before DNA extraction. They ran version v3.0 of the immunoSEQ assay at survey level. Method: immunoSEQ multiplex PCR; TCRdb's copy keeps in-frame clones and lacks some. This table has about 29,000 clones, roughly nine tenths appearing once. The study's findings and limits: Someone took the blood between about 2003 and 2017, maybe while older ART regimens were in use. HIV repertoires showed narrower CDR3 length ranges than controls.

This receptor was obtained from a man aged 50-60 years with HIV. V usage is TRBV5-1 and J usage is TRBJ2-7, with TRBD2 identical over 9 bases. The source material was unsorted PBMCs, sampled approximately 5 years before starting antiretroviral therapy. CDR3: CASSFALAGPYEQYF. The CDR3 DNA sequence: TGCGCCAGCAGCTTTGCGCTAGCGGGACCCTACGAGCAGTACTTC.